Listed here are 21 T cell receptor beta chains from one sample, sequenced in a study of T cell changes during pregnancy in multiple sclerosis. Profiling relied on immunoSEQ multiplex PCR, and the TCRdb table lists in-frame clones only, not all of them. This sample carries about 48,000 clones, about 90% of them seen once, and the ten largest clones take roughly 1.2%. The sample consisted of CD4+ T cells from peripheral blood mononuclear cells, taken in the second trimester of pregnancy. The source is a female donor with multiple sclerosis, enrolled in a pregnancy study.

The rearrangement joins TRBV28 to TRBJ2-3, with 7 bases identical to TRBD2. The junction had 7 bases not matched to a gene; V was cut back by 7 bases and J by 0 bases. The germline V gene encodes CDR1 MDHEN and CDR2 SYDVKM. The CDR3 consists of 15 residues. CDR3 region: CASTLLASSTDTQYF. The CDR3 DNA follows: TGTGCCAGCACCTTACTAGCGTCGAGCACAGATACGCAGTATTTT.

This chain links TRBV5-4 with TRBJ2-5; D perhaps matches TRBD1 (5 bases). This CDR3 is built from 14 residues. Trimming stripped 4 bases from V and 7 bases from J, with 17 bases between. CDR1 is SGHNT, CDR2 YYREEE, per germline (reference sequence). The CDR3 loop is CASSGALFGGTQYF. The CDR3 bases are TGTGCCAGCAGCGGGGCCCTTTTTGGTGGGACCCAGTACTTC.

The V call is TRBV5-1, the J call TRBJ2-5; 7 bases map to TRBD2. The CDR3 runs to 15 residues. In germline, CDR1 is SGHRS, CDR2 YFSETQ. With 0 bases clipped from V and 6 bases from J, the junction kept 8 bases outside the gene matches. The CDR3 sequence: CASSLDGGSTQTQYF. The CDR3 DNA sequence: TGCGCCAGCAGCTTGGACGGCGGGAGTACACAGACCCAGTACTTC.

The chain couples TRBV7-2 to TRBJ2-1; D uncertain. Germline CDR1 is SGHTA and CDR2 is FQGNSA. The CDR3 is made up of 14 amino acids. V was shortened by 4 bases and J by 0 bases, with 7 bases between the two germline ends. The CDR3, as DNA: TGTGCCAGCAGCTCGTTGAGCTCCTACAATGAGCAGTTCTTC. The encoded protein is CASSSLSSYNEQFF.

The chain combines TRBV5-1 with TRBJ2-5; 8 nucleotides agree with TRBD2. From germline, CDR1 is SGHRS and CDR2 YFSETQ. The CDR3 has 14 residues. V was clipped by 4 bases and J by 5 bases; unmatched bases: 7. Here the CDR3 DNA reads TGCGCCAGCAGCAATAGCGGGATCAGGGAGACCCAGTACTTC. It translates to CASSNSGIRETQYF.

The V call is TRBV6-1, the J call TRBJ1-1; the match to TRBD1 covers 8 bases. There are 15 residues in the CDR3. Trimming took 6 bases from V and 3 from J; bases not matched to a gene: 9. Germline lookup yields CDR1 MNHNS and CDR2 SASEGT. CDR3 sequence: CASRNQGAGDTEAFF. The CDR3 nucleotides read TGTGCCAGCAGAAACCAGGGGGCCGGAGACACTGAAGCTTTCTTT.

This chain uses TRBV27 with TRBJ1-2; 7 bases fit TRBD1. Germline V gene data show CDR1 as MNHEY and CDR2 as SMNVEV (reference sequence). The V gene end was trimmed by 5 bases and the J gene end by 4 bases; junction bases not matched to a gene: 7. The CDR3 has 14 amino acids. CDR3 sequence (DNA): TGTGCCAGCAGTGGCTGGGACAGCGTCTATGGCTACACCTTC. It yields the protein CASSGWDSVYGYTF.

The V and J genes are TRBV5-1 and TRBJ2-7; TRBD1 is a possible D gene (6 bases). Germline V gives CDR1 SGHRS, CDR2 YFSETQ. The CDR3 spans 12 residues. Trimming cost V 2 bases and J 4 bases, with 7 bases left between them. This chain's CDR3 is CASSFQGYEQYF. The CDR3 DNA reads TGCGCCAGCAGCTTTCAGGGGTACGAGCAGTACTTC. Full variable domain (remainder filled in from reference TRBV5-1 and TRBJ2-7): KAGVTQTPRYLIKTRGQQVTLSCSPISGHRSVSWYQQTPGQGLQFLFEYFSETQRNKGNFPGRFSGRQFSNSRSEMNVSTLELGDSALYLCASSFQGYEQYFGPGTRLTVT.

The gene calls are TRBV29-1 and TRBJ2-2, with 7 bases matching TRBD1. The CDR3 is 14 amino acids. Germline trimming cut 4 bases from V and 0 bases from J; bases unmatched to any gene: 2. CDR1 and CDR2 from the germline V gene are SQVTM and ANQGSEA. CDR3 sequence reads: CSVGDSPNTGELFF. CDR3 nucleotide sequence: TGCAGCGTTGGGGACAGCCCGAACACCGGGGAGCTGTTTTTT.

The chain is built from TRBV27 and TRBJ2-1, with D possibly being TRBD2 (6 bases). CDR3 length equals 15 residues. V was shortened by 5 bases and J by 5 bases, with 16 bases between the two germline ends. The V gene's germline CDR1 is MNHEY and CDR2 SMNVEV (reference sequence). The CDR3 nucleotides read TGTGCCAGCAGTAGGGGTAGCGGACGAAACAATGAGCAGTTCTTC. This gives the protein CASSRGSGRNNEQFF.

About this clone: At one end, the junction sequence differs from germline, possibly due to a read error. The chain combines TRBV7-7 with TRBJ2-1; 9 bases are a match to TRBD2. Germline V gene sequence: CDR1 SSHAT, CDR2 FNYEAQ (reference sequence). The CDR3 runs to 15 residues. CDR3 sequence: CASSLRREGPYEQFF. CDR3 nucleotides: TGTGCTAGCAGCTTAAGGCGGGAGGGCCCGTATGAGCAGTTCTTC.

The CDR3 protein is CASSIRAGAGADTQYF. CDR3 coding DNA: TGTGCCAGCAGCATTAGGGCGGGGGCAGGAGCAGATACGCAGTATTTT. The chain links TRBV7-9 to TRBJ2-3; the D gene is possibly TRBD2 (7 bases). The germline CDR1 and CDR2 sequences are SEHNR and FQNEAQ (reference sequence). V was clipped by 5 bases and J by 4 bases, with 19 bases between them. This CDR3 is 16 amino acids long.

This clone occurred once. The V call is TRBV6-5, the J call TRBJ1-2, with TRBD1 identical over 10 bases. The CDR3 has 16 amino acids. Germline CDR1 MNHEY, CDR2 SVGAGI. V lost 2 bases and J lost 8; bases outside the gene matches: 11. As DNA, the CDR3 is TGTGCCAGCAGTTACACCGGGACAGGGGTGGGAAGAGGCTACACCTTC. This sequence encodes CASSYTGTGVGRGYTF.

The rearrangement links TRBV28 to TRBJ1-4; 7 bases are a match to TRBD1. This CDR3 has 13 amino acids. The J segment lost 0 bases and the V segment lost 9 bases, leaving 1 base of the junction unmatched. Germline V gives CDR1 MDHEN, CDR2 SYDVKM. This CDR3 reads CASGTATNEKLFF. CDR3 DNA: TGTGCCAGTGGGACAGCAACTAATGAAAAACTGTTTTTT.

The V and J genes are TRBV5-5 and TRBJ2-7, with TRBD2 matching 7 bases. Germline V gene sequence: CDR1 SGHKS, CDR2 YYEKEE (reference sequence). With 0 bases clipped from V and 2 bases from J, the junction kept 5 bases outside the gene matches. The CDR3 is 15 amino acids. CDR3 region: CASSLAAGGAYEQYF. CDR3 nucleotide sequence: TGTGCCAGCAGCTTGGCCGCTGGGGGGGCCTACGAGCAGTACTTC.

The chain couples TRBV28 to TRBJ1-1, with D possibly being TRBD1 (5 bases). CDR3 length: 14 amino acids. Per germline, CDR1 MDHEN and CDR2 SYDVKM. Trimming pared 3 bases from V and 3 bases from J, leaving 11 bases between. CDR3 loop: CASSFRVRDTEAFF. The CDR3 nucleotides read TGTGCCAGCAGTTTCAGGGTACGGGACACTGAAGCTTTCTTT.

The chain uses TRBV5-6 and TRBJ1-2; 7 bases align to TRBD1. With V trimmed by 3 bases and J by 1 base, 6 bases remained unmatched. CDR3 length: 15 residues. Germline CDR1 SGHDT, CDR2 YYEEEE. This CDR3 is CASSSTGAHNYGYTF. The CDR3 bases are TGTGCCAGCAGCTCAACAGGGGCACATAACTATGGCTACACCTTC.

The genes are TRBV18 and TRBJ2-7; 8 nucleotides agree with TRBD2. With V trimmed by 3 bases and J by 5 bases, 9 bases remained unmatched. Germline loops: CDR1 KGHSH, CDR2 LQKENI. The CDR3 contains 15 residues. CDR3: CASSPGSGRDNEQYF. The CDR3, as DNA: TGTGCCAGCTCACCGGGCAGCGGGAGAGATAACGAGCAGTACTTC.

The rearrangement links TRBV6-6 to TRBJ1-1, with 11 bases aligning to TRBD1. The germline V gene has CDR1 MNHNY and CDR2 SVGAGI (reference sequence). V trimming: 8 bases; J trimming: 4 bases; junction bases outside the gene matches: 6. The CDR3 spans 14 residues. CDR3 sequence (DNA): TGTGCCAGCGGGACAGGGGGGCTTAGCACTGAAGCTTTCTTT. Its translation is CASGTGGLSTEAFF.

The chain is built from TRBV19 and TRBJ2-7; D not resolved. The CDR3 consists of 15 residues. Germline loops: CDR1 LNHDA, CDR2 SQIVND (reference sequence). Deletions cut 0 bases from V and 3 bases from J, with 12 bases between. Here the CDR3 reads CASSIDLPGIYEQYF. CDR3 nucleotides: TGTGCCAGTAGTATAGATCTCCCAGGAATCTACGAGCAGTACTTC.

The CDR3 coding sequence is TGCGCCAGCAGCGCGAGAGGACAGGGAGCGGGCACCGGGGAGCTGTTTTTT. Its protein product is CASSARGQGAGTGELFF. This sequence joins TRBV5-1 and TRBJ2-2; 8 bases line up with TRBD1. CDR1 and CDR2 from the germline V gene are SGHRS and YFSETQ. The CDR3 has 17 amino acids. J gave up 4 bases and V 4 bases, and 12 bases lay outside the gene matches.